This T cell receptor beta chain was found in a study of T cells in Graves' hyperthyroidism and ophthalmopathy. This clonotype showed up many times. Amplification of TCR beta CDR3 regions was performed using RNA transcripts as template. HTBI primers were employed in a first-round RT-PCR of the TCR CDR3. From the multiplex PCR reads, TCRdb called clonotypes with MiXCR, one entry per CDR3 protein. The profile covers some 510,000 distinct CDR3 sequences, with around 21% appearing a single time and about a quarter taken by the ten largest. This CDR3 comprises 16 residues. Germline V gene data show CDR1 as MNHEY and CDR2 as SMNVEV (reference sequence). J gave up 8 bases and V 3 bases, and 10 bases lay outside the gene matches. Source material for PBMCs was less than 12 ml fresh peripheral blood.

V and J are TRBV27 and TRBJ1-2, with TRBD1 matching 12 bases. The source is a man aged 18 to 29 with Graves' hyperthyroidism. Sequencing was carried out using blood. The CDR3 bases are TGTGCCAGCAGTTTCCACGGGGGACAGGGGGCAAGAGGCTACACCTTC. It specifies CASSFHGGQGARGYTF.